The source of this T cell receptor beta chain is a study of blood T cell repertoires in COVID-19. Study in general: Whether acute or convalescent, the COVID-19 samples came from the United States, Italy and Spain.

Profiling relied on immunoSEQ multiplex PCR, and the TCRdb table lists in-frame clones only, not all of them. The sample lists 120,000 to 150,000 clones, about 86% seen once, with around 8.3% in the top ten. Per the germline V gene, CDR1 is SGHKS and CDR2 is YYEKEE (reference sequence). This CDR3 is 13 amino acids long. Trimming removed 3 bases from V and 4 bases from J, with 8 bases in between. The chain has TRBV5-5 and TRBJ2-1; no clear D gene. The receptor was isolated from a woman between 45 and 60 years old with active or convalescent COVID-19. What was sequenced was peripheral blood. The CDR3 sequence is CASSSRQYNEQFF. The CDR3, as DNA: TGTGCCAGCAGCTCCAGACAATACAATGAGCAGTTCTTC.